Included here is one T cell receptor beta chain sequence, with context. Its antigen is unknown. The CDR3 runs 15 residues. Per germline, CDR1 LGHNA and CDR2 YSLEER. V trimming: 3 bases; J trimming: 9 bases; junction bases outside the gene matches: 3. One entry per CDR3 protein, called by TCRdb with MiXCR from the RACE reads. The sample yields about 190,000 distinct CDR3 sequences, around 23% seen once. Noted time point: patch test 3, about 24 weeks after DPC sensitization. Treatment indicated: therapeutic diphenylcyclopropenone sensitization with weekly scalp DPC. Whole blood, unfractionated, served as the material for total RNA extraction. This specimen belongs to a study of human T cells and chemical hapten exposure. Study conclusions and caveats: Controls had significantly fewer large CDR3 similarity clusters than were formed by expanded TCRs. More PT1 expanded TCRs went with higher patch test scores.

Source: whole blood, taken in connection with sensitization to the hapten diphenylcyclopropenone (DPC). This clonotype was obtained from a woman between 35 and 50 years old with alopecia areata. Some clones in this sample may be carry-over from other donors' samples. The chain has TRBV4-3 and TRBJ2-1; 15 bases line up with TRBD2. CDR3 coding DNA: TGCGCCAGCAGCCACGGGACTAGCGGGAGGATTGAGCAGTTCTTC. It encodes CASSHGTSGRIEQFF.